The clone carrying this TCR beta chain occurred a few times. This record belongs to a study of blood T cells in healthy people across ages. Per germline, CDR1 SGHNT and CDR2 YENEEA. There are 14 residues in the CDR3. V dropped 4 bases and J dropped 4 bases, with 8 bases sitting between them. A second PCR of 7 to 11 cycles used a sample-barcoded 5' primer and a J-beta primer mix. TCRdb recomputed calls from the 5' RACE reads with MiXCR, one row per CDR3 protein. The sample contains about 970,000 distinct CDR3 sequences, roughly 50% of which appear only once. Material for sequencing was blood. The receptor was isolated from a woman aged 60-70 years in good health. The chain recombines TRBV11-3 with TRBJ2-6; D gene ambiguous. CDR3 DNA sequence: TGTGCCAGCAGCTCTGACACCGGGGCCAACGTCCTGACTTTC. Translating it yields CASSSDTGANVLTF. Based on the CDR3 plus reference TRBV11-3 and TRBJ2-6, the full variable domain is EAGVVQSPRYKIIEKKQPVAFWCNPISGHNTLYWYLQNLGQGPELLIRYENEEAVDDSQLPKDRFSAERLKGVDSTLKIQPAELGDSAVYLCASSSDTGANVLTFGAGSRLTVL.